A single sample gave rise to the 27 T cell receptor beta chains below, sequenced in a study of vaccination and CD4 T cells after COVID-19. Sequence data for DNA of cultured CD4+ T cells were generated by the Oncomine TCR Beta short-read assay. Via MiXCR, TCRdb re-called the PCR reads, giving one row per CDR3 protein. The repertoire consists of several thousand distinct CDR3 sequences, with roughly 22% occurring once and the leading ten covering 45% to 60%. As to treatment: roughly 11-day PBMC culture with coronavirus spike peptide pools or control peptides (ViraFEST assay). These receptors' antigens are unknown. The sequenced sample was CD4+ T cells from blood, cultured in vitro, obtained after SARS-CoV-2 vaccination. These receptors were collected from a human donor who had recovered from COVID-19.

In this sample, this clonotype turned up many times. This rearrangement joins TRBV20-1 to TRBJ2-7, with 11 bases lining up with TRBD1. Trimming cost V 5 bases and J 1 base; bases outside gene matches: 4. The CDR3 has 14 residues. Germline V gene lookup returns CDR1 DFQATT and CDR2 SNEGSKA (reference sequence). CDR3 amino acids: CSALGQGASYEQYF. The CDR3 nucleotides are TGCAGTGCTCTCGGACAGGGGGCTTCCTACGAGCAGTACTTC.

This clonotype was seen more than once but under ten times. V and J are TRBV7-3 and TRBJ2-7; perhaps TRBD1 as D (6 bases). Germline CDR1 is SGHTA and CDR2 is FQGTGA. Trimming shortened V by 5 bases and J by 2 bases, and 13 bases separated the two germline ends. The length of the CDR3 is 14 residues. Here the CDR3 DNA reads TGTGCCAGCAGCCCGACAGGAGTTGCCTACGAGCAGTACTTC. Protein product: CASSPTGVAYEQYF.

The rearrangement links TRBV2 to TRBJ2-7; D is possibly TRBD1 or TRBD2 (6 bases each). CDR3 size: 13 residues. The germline CDR1 and CDR2 sequences are SNHLY and FYNNEI. Trimming took off 5 bases at V and 5 bases at J, with 13 bases between the two ends. The CDR3 loop is CASSLVGGNEQYF. In DNA, the CDR3 is TGTGCCAGCAGTCTGGTGGGGGGCAACGAGCAGTACTTC.

This chain uses TRBV6-5 with TRBJ1-2; D possibly corresponds to TRBD1 (5 bases). V was clipped by 6 bases and J by 1 base, with 15 bases between them. CDR3 size: 15 residues. Per germline, CDR1 MNHEY and CDR2 SVGAGI. CDR3: CASSYPGGGNYGYTF. The CDR3 DNA reads as TGTGCCAGCAGCTACCCCGGGGGAGGTAACTATGGCTACACCTTC.

The chain recombines TRBV7-6 with TRBJ1-1, with no clear D. CDR3 length: 13 amino acids. The germline V and J ends were trimmed by 5 bases and 1 base, with 8 bases remaining between them. CDR1 and CDR2 from the germline V gene are SGHVS and FNYEAQ. In DNA, the CDR3 is TGTGCCAGCAGCGGGTACAAGAACACTGAAGCTTTCTTT. Protein product: CASSGYKNTEAFF.

V usage is TRBV4-1 and J usage is TRBJ1-1; D possibly corresponds to TRBD1 (5 bases). This CDR3 is built from 15 residues. Germline V gene lookup returns CDR1 MGHRA and CDR2 YSYEKL. V lost 2 bases to trimming and J lost 3 bases, with 13 bases between them. CDR3 region: CASSQFWGKDTEAFF. CDR3 in DNA: TGCGCCAGCAGCCAATTTTGGGGGAAGGACACTGAAGCTTTCTTT.

This clonotype was observed a few times. Here the CDR3 reads CASSLNTVNRGGGYGYTF. In DNA form, the CDR3 reads TGTGCCAGCAGCTTAAATACCGTAAACAGGGGGGGAGGCTATGGCTACACCTTC. The V gene is TRBV7-3, the J gene TRBJ1-2; 8 bases map to TRBD1. This CDR3 is 18 amino acids long. J was trimmed by 4 bases and V by 1 base; bases with no gene match: 14. CDR1 is SGHTA and CDR2 is FQGTGA in the germline V gene. Complete variable domain (other parts from reference TRBV7-3 and TRBJ1-2): GAGVSQTPSNKVTEKGKYVELRCDPISGHTALYWYRQSLGQGPEFLIYFQGTGAADDSGLPNDRFFAVRPEGSVSTLKIQRTERGDSAVYLCASSLNTVNRGGGYGYTFGSGTRLTVV.

The chain joins TRBV10-3 to TRBJ2-3; tentatively, D is TRBD1 (5 bases). V lost 8 bases and J 6 bases, leaving 12 bases between the germline ends. CDR1 and CDR2 (germline): ENHRY, SYGVKD. The CDR3 has 12 residues. The CDR3 DNA is TGTGCCATCGCAAGGGGTGAGGATACGCAGTATTTT. This gives the protein CAIARGEDTQYF.

This clonotype is labeled medium-sized (0.01 to 0.1%). CDR3 protein: CASSPARGPQHF. The CDR3 bases are TGTGCCAGCAGCCCGGCCCGTGGGCCCCAGCATTTT. This chain connects TRBV7-9 to TRBJ1-5; D gene ambiguous. V was shortened by 5 bases and J by 9 bases, with 11 bases between the two germline ends. Germline V CDR1 and CDR2: SEHNR, FQNEAQ (reference sequence). The CDR3 totals 12 residues.

This chain connects TRBV28 to TRBJ2-1, with D tentatively TRBD1 (6 bases). V was trimmed by 2 bases and J by 2 bases, leaving 10 bases between them. Looked up from germline, CDR1 is MDHEN and CDR2 is SYDVKM. This CDR3 contains 15 residues. The CDR3 nucleotides are TGTGCCAGCAGTTTAGGGACATTAGCCTACAATGAGCAGTTCTTC. Translating it yields CASSLGTLAYNEQFF.

The table lists this clonotype with many counts. This chain's CDR3 is CASSLGWGSTF. CDR3 coding DNA: TGTGCCAGCAGCTTAGGTTGGGGTTCCACCTTC. The chain recombines TRBV7-2 with TRBJ1-2; D unclear. The length of the CDR3 is 11 residues. The V gene lost 1 base and the J gene lost 13 bases, with 10 bases spanning the gap. Germline values: CDR1 SGHTA, CDR2 FQGNSA.

The chain employs TRBV7-3 and TRBJ2-1; no definite D call. CDR1 and CDR2 from the germline V gene are SGHTA and FQGTGA. The CDR3 covers 14 residues. Trimming removed 5 bases from V and 6 bases from J, with 14 bases in between. The CDR3 region has the DNA TGTGCCAGCAGCAAGAGAGCTTGGGGCAATGAGCAGTTCTTC. Residues: CASSKRAWGNEQFF.

The genes are TRBV7-2 and TRBJ2-3; D is undetermined. Germline CDR1 is SGHTA and CDR2 is FQGNSA. V lost 3 bases, J lost 0 bases, and 13 bases lay in between. The CDR3 length is 16 residues. CDR3 in amino acids: CASSLSSTASTDTQYF. CDR3 nucleotide sequence: TGTGCCAGCAGCTTGTCCAGCACAGCTAGCACAGATACGCAGTATTTT.

The CDR3 loop is CASRPTPGDGNTIYF. The CDR3 DNA reads as TGTGCCAGCAGACCGACACCAGGGGATGGCAACACCATATATTTT. The chain employs TRBV28 and TRBJ1-3; D is possibly TRBD1 (6 bases). Trimming took off 6 bases at V and 7 bases at J, with 19 bases between the two ends. This CDR3 region has 15 residues. The germline V gene has CDR1 MDHEN and CDR2 SYDVKM. Together with reference TRBV28 and TRBJ1-3, the CDR3 gives the full variable domain: DVKVTQSSRYLVKRTGEKVFLECVQDMDHENMFWYRQDPGLGLRLIYFSYDVKMKEKGDIPEGYSVSREKKERFSLILESASTNQTSMYLCASRPTPGDGNTIYFGEGSWLTVV.

This chain uses TRBV21-1 with TRBJ2-1; the table's D call, TRBD1, was not checked against the DNA. TRBV21-1 is annotated as a pseudogene. CDR3 length: 16 residues. The CDR3 nucleotides read TGTGCCAGCAGCAAAGGGTGGAGGGGGCCCTACAATGAGCAGTTCTTC. This encodes CASSKGWRGPYNEQFF.

This clonotype ranks as medium-sized. The chain links TRBV7-8 to TRBJ1-6; no definite D call. There are 15 residues in the CDR3. The V end lost 1 base, the J end lost 8 bases, and 12 bases lay between the germline ends. Germline V lookup: CDR1 SGHVS, CDR2 FQNEAQ. For the CDR3, the DNA is TGTGCCAGCAGCTTAGAGGGCCTAGAGTATTCACCCCTCCACTTT. The encoded protein is CASSLEGLEYSPLHF.

Written as DNA, the CDR3 is TGTGCCAGCAGTTTCAGGGGGCAAGGGGGGAGCAATCAGCCCCAGCATTTT. Its translation is CASSFRGQGGSNQPQHF. This chain connects TRBV27 to TRBJ1-5; 8 nucleotides agree with TRBD1. J lost 1 base, V lost 3 bases, and 8 bases had no gene match. The CDR3 loop spans 17 amino acids. CDR1 MNHEY and CDR2 SMNVEV come from the germline V gene (reference sequence).

The chain recombines TRBV27 with TRBJ1-1, with 7 bases aligning to TRBD1. Trimming at V came to 4 bases and at J to 7 bases, leaving 6 bases not matched to a gene. Per the germline V gene, CDR1 is MNHEY and CDR2 is SMNVEV (reference sequence). The CDR3 is made up of 13 amino acids. The CDR3 sequence: CASSYQDRSEAFF. The DNA for the CDR3 is TGTGCCAGCAGTTACCAGGACAGGAGTGAAGCTTTCTTT.

In its sample, this clonotype was seen a few times. The V call is TRBV5-5, the J call TRBJ1-2, with D possibly matching TRBD1 (6 bases). The V end was cut by 4 bases, the J end by 4 bases, with 20 bases between. This CDR3 contains 16 residues. The germline V gene has CDR1 SGHKS and CDR2 YYEKEE (reference sequence). CDR3 DNA sequence: TGTGCCAGCAGCCCACGCCTAGGGGGAAACCTCTATGGCTACACCTTC. Translated, it gives CASSPRLGGNLYGYTF. Full variable domain (remainder filled in from reference TRBV5-5 and TRBJ1-2): DAGVTQSPTHLIKTRGQQVTLRCSPISGHKSVSWYQQVLGQGPQFIFQYYEKEERGRGNFPDRFSARQFPNYSSELNVNALLLGDSALYLCASSPRLGGNLYGYTFGSGTRLTVV.

The gene calls are TRBV20-1 and TRBJ2-1; 11 nucleotides match TRBD1. Losses at the gene ends were 2 bases for V and 7 bases for J; bases not matched to a gene: 7. Germline V CDR1 and CDR2: DFQATT, SNEGSKA (reference sequence). CDR3 size: 15 residues. The CDR3 coding sequence is TGCAGTGCTAGATCCCGGGACAGGGGGTTGAATGAGCAGTTCTTC. Its protein product is CSARSRDRGLNEQFF.

This sequence joins TRBV6-4 and TRBJ2-6; TRBD2 matches at 7 bases. V lost 0 bases to trimming and J lost 3 bases; unmatched junction nucleotides: 8. CDR1 MRHNA and CDR2 SNTAGT come from the germline V gene. The length of the CDR3 is 18 residues. In DNA form, the CDR3 reads TGTGCCAGCAGTGACTCGTTGGGGAGGGCCGATGGGGCCAACGTCCTGACTTTC. Translated: CASSDSLGRADGANVLTF.

This clonotype was observed a few times. This chain uses TRBV19 with TRBJ1-2; D may be TRBD1 (5 bases). The V gene's germline CDR1 is LNHDA and CDR2 SQIVND (reference sequence). CDR3 length: 15 amino acids. V gave up 4 bases and J gave up 4 bases, with 16 bases separating them. CDR3 in DNA: TGTGCCAGTAGTAGCGTTTTGGGGACGCCCTATGGCTACACCTTC. Protein sequence: CASSSVLGTPYGYTF.

V and J are TRBV29-1 and TRBJ2-3; D remains unclear. CDR1 and CDR2 (germline): SQVTM, ANQGSEA. V was trimmed by 7 bases and J by 2 bases, leaving 13 bases between them. The CDR3 runs 13 residues. The CDR3 here is CSGSVDPTDTQYF. For the CDR3, the DNA is TGCAGCGGGTCGGTGGATCCCACAGATACGCAGTATTTT.

The table lists this clonotype with a few counts. The chain links TRBV7-9 to TRBJ2-3; D gene ambiguous. The germline V gene has CDR1 SEHNR and CDR2 FQNEAQ (reference sequence). This CDR3 spans 14 amino acids. Trimming pared 5 bases from V and 6 bases from J, leaving 15 bases between. The CDR3 region has the DNA TGTGCCAGCAGCCCCATGCACTCGGGCGATACGCAGTATTTT. Its translation: CASSPMHSGDTQYF.

This clonotype is medium-sized (0.01 to 0.1%) within its sample. This rearrangement joins TRBV6-1 to TRBJ1-2; D may be TRBD1 (5 bases). CDR3 size: 14 residues. Germline V gene sequence: CDR1 MNHNS, CDR2 SASEGT. With 6 bases removed from V and 0 bases from J, the gap between germline ends came to 11 bases. Written as DNA, the CDR3 is TGTGCCAGCAGGGGGACGGTCGCTAACTATGGCTACACCTTC. Translation: CASRGTVANYGYTF.

Sample share makes this clonotype medium-sized (0.01 to 0.1%). The chain carries TRBV7-9 and TRBJ1-5; D call uncertain. The CDR3 totals 14 residues. CDR1 is SEHNR, CDR2 FQNEAQ, per germline (reference sequence). V was trimmed by 1 base and J by 5 bases, leaving 9 bases between them. The chain's CDR3 is CASSLDLLDQPQHF. DNA of the CDR3: TGTGCCAGCAGCTTAGACTTGTTGGATCAGCCCCAGCATTTT. Combining the CDR3 with reference TRBV7-9 and TRBJ1-5 gives the whole variable domain DTGVSQNPRHKITKRGQNVTFRCDPISEHNRLYWYRQTLGQGPEFLTYFQNEAQLEKSRLLSDRFSAERPKGSFSTLEIQRTEQGDSAMYLCASSLDLLDQPQHFGDGTRLSIL.

This chain links TRBV4-2 with TRBJ2-3; D is possibly TRBD2 (5 bases). Germline V gives CDR1 LGHNA, CDR2 YNFKEQ. The V end was cut by 4 bases, the J end by 0 bases, with 20 bases between. The CDR3 covers 18 residues. This CDR3 is CASSPLLSPSISTDTQYF. DNA for the CDR3: TGTGCCAGCAGCCCCCTCTTAAGTCCTAGCATTAGCACAGATACGCAGTATTTT.